These T cell receptor beta chains were read from a single sample in a study of B cell selection in AIRE deficiency. Assay: immunoSEQ multiplex PCR; the TCRdb copy retains only in-frame clones and omits some. The data contain fewer than 25,000 clones, about 96% of them singletons. The specimen sequenced was CD4+CD127+ conventional T cells sorted from PBMCs. The receptors here all came from a human donor in good health. Both conserved end residues are part of each CDR3. Each record gives: CDR3 length, V gene, D gene, clone size, J gene, CDR3 DNA, CDR3 protein. D genes are given only for firm matches. Size values are once, few and many counts, or a class for expanded clones, and some rows have none.

length: 15; V: TRBV28; D: NA; size: NA; J: TRBJ1-5; DNA: NA; CDR3: CASSFLAGDSQPQHF
length: 14; V: TRBV19; D: NA; size: once; J: TRBJ1-3; DNA: TGTGCCAGTGACGGGGGACATTTTGGAAACACCATATATTTT; CDR3: CASDGGHFGNTIYF
length: 16; V: TRBV10-3; D: NA; size: NA; J: TRBJ1-1; DNA: TGTGCCATCAGTGACCCCCATAGAGGCATGAACACTGAAGCTTTCTTT; CDR3: CAISDPHRGMNTEAFF
length: 13; V: TRBV2; D: NA; size: once; J: TRBJ2-7; DNA: TGTGCCAGCAGGCGGGACGGAGACTACGAGCAGTACTTC; CDR3: CASRRDGDYEQYF
length: 15; V: TRBV7-2; D: NA; size: NA; J: TRBJ1-5; DNA: TGTGCCAGCAGCCCACGACAGTATAGCAATCAGCCCCAGCATTTT; CDR3: CASSPRQYSNQPQHF
length: 14; V: TRBV28; D: NA; size: NA; J: TRBJ1-2; DNA: TGTGCCAGCAGTTTAAACAGAGATAACTATGGCTACACCTTC; CDR3: CASSLNRDNYGYTF
length: 16; V: TRBV29-1; D: TRBD2; size: NA; J: TRBJ2-1; DNA: TGCAGCGTTCGGCGGGGTGCGGGGGGGCCGGACAATGAGCAGTTCTTC; CDR3: CSVRRGAGGPDNEQFF
length: 12; V: TRBV28; D: TRBD1; size: NA; J: TRBJ2-7; DNA: TGTGCCAGCGAGACAGGGGCCTACGAGCAGTACTTC; CDR3: CASETGAYEQYF
length: 13; V: TRBV19; D: TRBD2; size: NA; J: TRBJ2-5; DNA: TGTGCCAGTAGTACTAGCGGGGGGGAGACCCAGTACTTC; CDR3: CASSTSGGETQYF
length: 13; V: TRBV7-2; D: TRBD1; size: NA; J: TRBJ1-2; DNA: TGTGCCAGCAGCTTAGCGACAGGGGAGAGCTACACCTTC; CDR3: CASSLATGESYTF
length: 15; V: TRBV6-1; D: NA; size: NA; J: TRBJ1-6; DNA: TGTGCTGTGAGAAGGGTCGGATCCTATAATTCACCCCTCCACTTT; CDR3: CAVRRVGSYNSPLHF
length: 14; V: TRBV7-7; D: NA; size: NA; J: TRBJ2-2; DNA: TGTGCCAGCCGCCAAGACTCCTTCACCGGGGAGCTGTTTTTT; CDR3: CASRQDSFTGELFF
length: 16; V: TRBV5-1; D: TRBD1; size: NA; J: TRBJ2-1; DNA: TGCGCCAGCAGCTTGGAGACAGGGGGCTCGTACAATGAGCAGTTCTTC; CDR3: CASSLETGGSYNEQFF
length: 15; V: TRBV5-6; D: NA; size: NA; J: TRBJ2-5; DNA: TGTGCCAGCAGCCCCGCGACGGACTGGGGAGAGACCCAGTACTTC; CDR3: CASSPATDWGETQYF
length: 15; V: TRBV7-9; D: NA; size: once; J: TRBJ1-3; DNA: TGTGCCAGCAGCTTAAAGGGCAGGGAGTTAGACACCATATATTTT; CDR3: CASSLKGRELDTIYF
length: 15; V: TRBV28; D: NA; size: NA; J: TRBJ2-5; DNA: TGTGCCAGCAGCGACAGGTCCTTGTACCAAGAGACCCAGTACTTC; CDR3: CASSDRSLYQETQYF
length: 16; V: TRBV7-9; D: NA; size: NA; J: TRBJ2-3; DNA: TGTGCCAGCAGCTTAAATTCCGGGGGTCGCACAGATACGCAGTATTTT; CDR3: CASSLNSGGRTDTQYF
length: 15; V: TRBV28; D: NA; size: NA; J: TRBJ1-1; DNA: TGTGCCAGCAACCTTGAAGGGGCGCAGTACACTGAAGCTTTCTTT; CDR3: CASNLEGAQYTEAFF
length: 17; V: TRBV27; D: TRBD2; size: NA; J: TRBJ2-2; DNA: TGTGCCAGCAAACCACTAGCGGGGGCGGCGAACACCGGGGAGCTGTTTTTT; CDR3: CASKPLAGAANTGELFF
length: 14; V: TRBV5-1; D: TRBD1; size: NA; J: TRBJ2-5; DNA: TGCGCCAGCCGACAGGGACAGTCCCAAGAGACCCAGTACTTC; CDR3: CASRQGQSQETQYF
length: 16; V: TRBV5-1; D: NA; size: NA; J: TRBJ2-1; DNA: TGCGCCAGCAGCTTGGATGGGGCCCTCCTATACAATGAGCAGTTCTTC; CDR3: CASSLDGALLYNEQFF
length: 14; V: TRBV5-1; D: NA; size: NA; J: TRBJ1-1; DNA: TGCGCCAGCAGCTTGGAGGCAGGGAACACTGAAGCTTTCTTT; CDR3: CASSLEAGNTEAFF
length: 13; V: TRBV11-2; D: NA; size: NA; J: TRBJ1-1; DNA: TGTGCCAGCAGCTTGGGAGGGGCGGGGGAAGCTTTCTTT; CDR3: CASSLGGAGEAFF
length: 15; V: TRBV5-1; D: NA; size: NA; J: TRBJ2-5; DNA: TGCGCCAGCAGCTTGGCCCCAGGGACCGAAGAGACCCAGTACTTC; CDR3: CASSLAPGTEETQYF
length: 16; V: TRBV5-6; D: NA; size: NA; J: TRBJ1-3; DNA: TGTGCCAGCACCCTTGGACCCCCAAGTGCTGGAAACACCATATATTTT; CDR3: CASTLGPPSAGNTIYF
length: 13; V: TRBV6-1; D: NA; size: NA; J: TRBJ1-2; DNA: TGTGCCAGCAGTGTCCTGGACCGCTATGGCTACACCTTC; CDR3: CASSVLDRYGYTF
length: 14; V: TRBV2; D: NA; size: NA; J: TRBJ2-1; DNA: TGTGCCAGCAGTGAAGCGCGAGGTAGGGGTGAGCAGTTCTTC; CDR3: CASSEARGRGEQFF
length: 12; V: TRBV6-6; D: NA; size: NA; J: TRBJ1-1; DNA: TGTGCCAGCAGTTACCGGACATTTGAAGCTTTCTTT; CDR3: CASSYRTFEAFF
length: 15; V: TRBV4-3; D: NA; size: NA; J: TRBJ1-2; DNA: TGCGCCAGCAGCCAAGAGGGACCCCTTAACTATGGCTACACCTTC; CDR3: CASSQEGPLNYGYTF
length: 12; V: TRBV11-3; D: NA; size: NA; J: TRBJ1-1; DNA: TGTGCCAGCAGCTCGCGAAACACTGAAGCTTTCTTT; CDR3: CASSSRNTEAFF
length: 14; V: TRBV6-1; D: NA; size: NA; J: TRBJ1-1; DNA: TGTGCCAGCAGTCGAGAATGGGGGAAGACTGAAGCTTTCTTT; CDR3: CASSREWGKTEAFF
length: 13; V: TRBV2; D: NA; size: NA; J: TRBJ2-5; DNA: TGTGCCAGCAGTTATACAGGGCAAGAGACCCAGTACTTC; CDR3: CASSYTGQETQYF
length: 19; V: TRBV7-6; D: TRBD1; size: NA; J: TRBJ1-6; DNA: TGTGCCAGCAGCCCGAACCGGGACAGGGCGGGGTCCTATAATTCACCCCTCCACTTT; CDR3: CASSPNRDRAGSYNSPLHF
length: 13; V: TRBV10-3; D: NA; size: NA; J: TRBJ2-4; DNA: TGTGCCATCAGTGTCGGGACTTTAAACATTCAGTACTTC; CDR3: CAISVGTLNIQYF
length: 16; V: TRBV19; D: NA; size: NA; J: TRBJ2-1; DNA: TGTGCCAGTAGTATAGATCCGCGACAGATCTACAATGAGCAGTTCTTC; CDR3: CASSIDPRQIYNEQFF
length: 15; V: TRBV15; D: NA; size: NA; J: TRBJ1-2; DNA: TGTGCCACCAGCAGAGCAAAAACCGATAACTATGGCTACACCTTC; CDR3: CATSRAKTDNYGYTF
length: 17; V: TRBV7-9; D: NA; size: NA; J: TRBJ1-1; DNA: TGTGCCAGCAGTGAAGAATCAGGACACTATGTCGACACTGAAGCTTTCTTT; CDR3: CASSEESGHYVDTEAFF
length: 16; V: TRBV10-2; D: TRBD1; size: NA; J: TRBJ1-5; DNA: TGCGCCAGCAGTGCAGGGGACAGGGGTAGCAATCAGCCCCAGCATTTT; CDR3: CASSAGDRGSNQPQHF
length: 14; V: TRBV7-9; D: NA; size: NA; J: TRBJ2-3; DNA: TGTGCCAGCAGCTGGGGCGGGGAGACAGATACGCAGTATTTT; CDR3: CASSWGGETDTQYF
length: 13; V: TRBV5-5; D: TRBD1; size: NA; J: TRBJ2-7; DNA: TGTGCCAGCAGCTGGGACAGGGCCTACGAGCAGTACTTC; CDR3: CASSWDRAYEQYF
length: 15; V: TRBV7-3; D: NA; size: NA; J: TRBJ2-3; DNA: TGTGCCAGCAGCGACCAGGGCGGGGGCACAGATACGCAGTATTTT; CDR3: CASSDQGGGTDTQYF
length: 13; V: TRBV28; D: NA; size: NA; J: TRBJ2-7; DNA: TGTGCCAGCATTAGTGGTACTTCCTACGAGCAGTACTTC; CDR3: CASISGTSYEQYF
length: 14; V: TRBV7-2; D: NA; size: once; J: TRBJ1-1; DNA: TGTGCCAGCAGCTTTTCGGGGATCGGCACTGAAGCTTTCTTT; CDR3: CASSFSGIGTEAFF
length: 15; V: TRBV9; D: TRBD2; size: NA; J: TRBJ2-3; DNA: TGTGCCAGCAGCGTAGGTCTAGCGGGGGCTGATACGCAGTATTTT; CDR3: CASSVGLAGADTQYF
length: 15; V: TRBV11-3; D: TRBD1; size: NA; J: TRBJ2-7; DNA: TGTGCCAGCAGTTTTCCGGGACAGGGGTACTACGAGCAGTACTTC; CDR3: CASSFPGQGYYEQYF
length: 14; V: TRBV6-5; D: NA; size: NA; J: TRBJ2-3; DNA: TGTGCCAGCAGCGAGCGGGCTAGCACAGATACGCAGTATTTT; CDR3: CASSERASTDTQYF
length: 15; V: TRBV2; D: TRBD1; size: NA; J: TRBJ1-1; DNA: TGTGCCAGCACTTTGAACAGGGGGCTCAACACTGAAGCTTTCTTT; CDR3: CASTLNRGLNTEAFF
length: 11; V: TRBV27; D: NA; size: NA; J: TRBJ2-3; DNA: TGTGCCAGCAGTTGGGGAGATACGCAGTATTTT; CDR3: CASSWGDTQYF
length: 12; V: TRBV5-4; D: NA; size: once; J: TRBJ2-7; DNA: TGTGCCAGCAGCTCCTCGGGGGACGAGCAGTACTTC; CDR3: CASSSSGDEQYF
length: 16; V: TRBV4-1; D: TRBD1; size: NA; J: TRBJ1-2; DNA: TGCGCCAGCAGCCAAGAGGGGACAGGGTCTAACTATGGCTACACCTTC; CDR3: CASSQEGTGSNYGYTF
length: 16; V: TRBV5-1; D: TRBD1; size: NA; J: TRBJ1-1; DNA: TGCGCCAGCAGCCAGACAGGGGTAGGCATGAACACTGAAGCTTTCTTT; CDR3: CASSQTGVGMNTEAFF
length: 14; V: TRBV2; D: NA; size: NA; J: TRBJ2-2; DNA: TGTGCCAGCAGCCCGGACTTGCGCGCCGGGGAGCTGTTTTTT; CDR3: CASSPDLRAGELFF